This T cell receptor (beta chain) comes out of a study of early T cells in non-severe SARS-CoV-2 infection (dated by TCRdb to the early 2020s). Broadly, across the study: Bulk RNA from unsorted whole blood was used for TCR sequencing, so alpha and beta chains could not be paired.

The library came from 5' RACE. The instrument was a NextSeq 500. The TCR library protocol attached unique molecular identifiers to individual cDNA molecules to correct for sequencing error and PCR bias. Sequencing covered both TCR alpha and beta chains, and within each sample the abundances of alpha and beta sequences were tightly co-correlated. The published analysis was carried out like this. V gene, J gene and CDR3 annotation of TCR sequences was performed with Decombinator V4. TCRs were defined as expanded if a significant change between any two time points was detected under a Poisson model with p below 0.0001. TCR abundances were normalised to the total number of TCRs sequenced in each sample and reported as counts per million. TRAV1-2 paired with TRAJ12, TRAJ20 or TRAJ33 defined MAIT TCRs, while TRAV10 paired with TRAJ18 defined iNKT TCRs. VDJdb, accessed 1 November 2021, was searched for CMV, EBV and SARS-CoV-2 annotated TCRs, excluding TCRs annotated for multiple antigens. TCRdb reprocessed the public reads (quality trimming at Q25 with fastp, clone calling with MiXCR) and kept in-frame beta chains. When rows share a CDR3 protein, they turn into one entry using the most common DNA and genes. These V and J calls originate from TCRdb's pipeline instead of the authors' own analysis. The sample contains roughly 50,000 distinct CDR3 sequences, roughly 8% of them found a single time. 3.5% to 4.5% of the sample is held by the ten biggest clonotypes.

Concerning this clonotype: Its target antigen remains unknown. No much larger clone exists at a distance of one base, and base qualities are not known.

This was a case-control study nested in a cohort of healthcare workers in London, UK, who had nasopharyngeal swab PCR tests and blood samples taken every week. Between 23 and 31 March 2020, the week of the UK lockdown, healthcare workers were enrolled and then followed up weekly for as long as 16 weeks. Reading from cysteine to phenylalanine, the CDR3 counts 14 amino acids. Only the CDR3 DNA stays, 42 bases, in frame from base 1. Trimming takes 6 bases from V and 1 base from J, and the germline ends sit 13 bases apart. CDR1 and CDR2 are read off the germline V gene as MDHEN and SYDVKM. Beyond this particular receptor, the publication reports: VDJdb matching was skewed toward anti-spike CD8 responses and likely underestimated virus-specific expansions by missing private and CD4 specificities.

In this chain, TRBV28 is recombined with TRBJ2-7, with the D segment identity uncertain. The sample consisted of whole blood. This TCR was recovered from an adult who was a healthcare worker with PCR-confirmed SARS-CoV-2 infection or an uninfected control (not recorded which). Here is the DNA: TGTGCCAGCAGGGATCCCGGGCATTCCTACGAGCAGTACTTC. Translated, this gives CASRDPGHSYEQYF. The reference TRBV28 and TRBJ2-7 proteins fill in what lies around the CDR3, so the full variable domain reads DVKVTQSSRYLVKRTGEKVFLECVQDMDHENMFWYRQDPGLGLRLIYFSYDVKMKEKGDIPEGYSVSREKKERFSLILESASTNQTSMYLCASRDPGHSYEQYFGPGTRLTVT.